This T cell receptor beta chain comes out of a study of blood T cell repertoires in COVID-19. Background on the study: Acute-phase and convalescent COVID-19 samples originated in the United States, Italy and Spain. PBMCs, B-cell-depleted T cells, or T cells were the source of the cDNA or gDNA that made up the material.

Original methodology: Amplifying reference gene primers gave estimates of nucleated cell counts. Profiled with immunoSEQ multiplex PCR; TCRdb holds only in-frame clones, not every one. V, J and clone size derive from that table, while D and trimming were established from the DNA sequence. The sample has fewer than 250,000 clones; more than 70% are singletons. V dropped 4 bases and J dropped 4; count of bases not matched to a gene: 11. CDR1 and CDR2 from the germline V gene are SGHDT and YYEEEE. The CDR3 sequence is 17 residues long. This rearrangement joins TRBV5-6 to TRBJ1-4; 9 bases are a match to TRBD1. Sequencing used peripheral blood. The clonotype comes from an elderly woman with COVID-19, enrolled during active disease. This CDR3 is CASSGTGGQPFNEKLFF. The CDR3, as DNA: TGTGCCAGCAGCGGAACAGGGGGCCAGCCTTTTAATGAAAAACTGTTTTTT.